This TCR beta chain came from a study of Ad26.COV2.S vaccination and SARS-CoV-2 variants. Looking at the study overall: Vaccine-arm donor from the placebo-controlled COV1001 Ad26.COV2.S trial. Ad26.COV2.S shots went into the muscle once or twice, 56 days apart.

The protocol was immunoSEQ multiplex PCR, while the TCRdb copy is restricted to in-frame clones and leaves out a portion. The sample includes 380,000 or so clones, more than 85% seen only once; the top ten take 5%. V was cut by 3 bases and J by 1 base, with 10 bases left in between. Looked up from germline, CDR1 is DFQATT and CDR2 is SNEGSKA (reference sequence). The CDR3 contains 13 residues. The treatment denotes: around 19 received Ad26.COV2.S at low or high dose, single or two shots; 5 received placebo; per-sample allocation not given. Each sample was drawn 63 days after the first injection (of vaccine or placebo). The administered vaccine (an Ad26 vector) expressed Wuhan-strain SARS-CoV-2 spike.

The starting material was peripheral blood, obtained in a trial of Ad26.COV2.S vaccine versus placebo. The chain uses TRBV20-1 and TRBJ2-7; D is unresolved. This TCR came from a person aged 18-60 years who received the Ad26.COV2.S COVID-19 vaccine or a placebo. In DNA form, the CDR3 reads TGCAGTGCTAGTGAGTCACATTCCTACGAGCAGTACTTC. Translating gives CSASESHSYEQYF.